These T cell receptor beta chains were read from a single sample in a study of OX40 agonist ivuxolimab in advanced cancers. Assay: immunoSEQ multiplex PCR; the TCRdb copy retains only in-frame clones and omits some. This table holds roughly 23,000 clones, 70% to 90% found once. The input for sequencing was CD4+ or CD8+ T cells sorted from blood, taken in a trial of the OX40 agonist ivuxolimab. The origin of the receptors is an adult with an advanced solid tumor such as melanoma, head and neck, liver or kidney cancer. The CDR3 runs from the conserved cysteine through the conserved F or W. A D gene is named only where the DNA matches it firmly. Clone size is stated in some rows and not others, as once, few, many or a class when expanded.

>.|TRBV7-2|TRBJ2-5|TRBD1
TGTGCCAGCAGCGTTAGACCGGGACAGATTAAAGAGACCCAGTACTTC
CASSVRPGQIKETQYF
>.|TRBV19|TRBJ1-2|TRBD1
TGTGCCAGTAGTCCAGAGACAGGGGGCTACTATGGCTACACCTTC
CASSPETGGYYGYTF
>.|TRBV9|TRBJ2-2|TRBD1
TGTGCCAGCAGCGACGACAGGGGGTACACCGGGGAGCTGTTTTTT
CASSDDRGYTGELFF
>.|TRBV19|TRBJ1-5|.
TGTGCCAGTAGTATTTATTGGGGGTTTAGCAATCAGCCCCAGCATTTT
CASSIYWGFSNQPQHF
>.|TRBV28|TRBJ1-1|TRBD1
TGTGCCAGCGGCCGGGACAGGGTGAACACTGAAGCTTTCTTT
CASGRDRVNTEAFF
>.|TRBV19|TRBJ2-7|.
TGTGCCAGTAGTAACAGCTACGAGCAGTACTTC
CASSNSYEQYF
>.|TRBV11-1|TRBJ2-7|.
TGTGCCAGCAGCCCACCCGGGACTTACGAGCAGTACTTC
CASSPPGTYEQYF
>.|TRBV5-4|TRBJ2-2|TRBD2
TGTGCCAGCAGGAAAGCGGGGACGAACACCGGGGAGCTGTTTTTT
CASRKAGTNTGELFF
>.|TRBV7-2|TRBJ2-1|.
TGTGCCAGCAGCCCGGAGGGGGATGAGCAGTTCTTC
CASSPEGDEQFF
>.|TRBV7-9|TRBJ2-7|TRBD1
TGTGCCAGCAGCTCAGAAGACAGGGGACCCTACGAGCAGTACTTC
CASSSEDRGPYEQYF
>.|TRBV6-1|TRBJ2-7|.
TGTGCCAGCAGTGACAGGGACGTATACGAGCAGTACTTC
CASSDRDVYEQYF
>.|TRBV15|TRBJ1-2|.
TGTGCCACCAGCGGGAATAACTATGGCTACACCTTC
CATSGNNYGYTF
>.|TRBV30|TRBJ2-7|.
TGTGCCGTAAGCAGGGATTCCGACTCCTACGAGCAGTACTTC
CAVSRDSDSYEQYF
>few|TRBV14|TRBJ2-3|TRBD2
TGTGCCAGCAGCCAATTAGCGGGAGGCACCTCGCAGTATTTT
CASSQLAGGTSQYF
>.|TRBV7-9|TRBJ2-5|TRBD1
TGTGCCAGCAGCCTCAGATCGGGACAGGTACAAGAGACCCAGTACTTC
CASSLRSGQVQETQYF
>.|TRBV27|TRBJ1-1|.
TGTGCCAGCAGTTTCCGGGAGAACACTGAAGCTTTCTTT
CASSFRENTEAFF
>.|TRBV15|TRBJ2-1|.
TGTGCCACCAGGGCACAGCTAGTCGAGTACAATGAGCAGTTCTTC
CATRAQLVEYNEQFF
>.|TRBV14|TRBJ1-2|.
TGTGCCAGCAGCCAAGGTCCCCGGATTAACTATGGCTACACCTTC
CASSQGPRINYGYTF
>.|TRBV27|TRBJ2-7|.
TGTGCCAGCAGTTTTACGGGGGCGATCTCCTATAACGAGCAGTACTTC
CASSFTGAISYNEQYF
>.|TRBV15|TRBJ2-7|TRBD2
TGTGCCACCGGGCAGGGACTAGCGGGCTCCTACGAGCAGTACTTC
CATGQGLAGSYEQYF
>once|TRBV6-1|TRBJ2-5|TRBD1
TGTGCCAGCAGTGTCTCAGGGGGATGGGAGCAGTACTTC
CASSVSGGWEQYF
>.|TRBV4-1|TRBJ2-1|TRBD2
TGCGCCAGCAGCCAAGTTGGGCTAGCGGGCCTCAATGAGCAGTTCTTC
CASSQVGLAGLNEQFF
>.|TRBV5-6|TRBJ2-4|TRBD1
TGTGCCAGCAGCTTGTACGTACAGGGGGGCATTCAGTACTTC
CASSLYVQGGIQYF
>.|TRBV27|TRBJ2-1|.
TGTGCCAGCAGCTATCTCCCCCCAGTTGAGCAGTTCTTC
CASSYLPPVEQFF
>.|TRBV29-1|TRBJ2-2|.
TGCAGCGTTGAGGGACAGAACACCGGGGAGCTGTTTTTT
CSVEGQNTGELFF
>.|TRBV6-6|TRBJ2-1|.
TGTGCCAGCAACCAACGATGGGATGAGCAGTTCTTC
CASNQRWDEQFF
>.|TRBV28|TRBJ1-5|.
TGTGCCAGCAGTTTATTCGGCAATCAGCCCCAGCATTTT
CASSLFGNQPQHF
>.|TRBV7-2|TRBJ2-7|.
TGTGCCAGCAGGGACGGGAGCTCCTACGAGCAGTACTTC
CASRDGSSYEQYF
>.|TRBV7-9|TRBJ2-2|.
TGTGCCAGCAGCGCACGAGGCAGCACACTCTCTCACACCGGGGAGCTGTTTTTT
CASSARGSTLSHTGELFF
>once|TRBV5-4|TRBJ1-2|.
TGTGCCAGCAGCTTGGGAACAGAACAACCTACCTTC
CASSLGTEQPTF
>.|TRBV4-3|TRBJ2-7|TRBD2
TGCGCCAGCAGCCAAGACGAGACTAGCGATGTCTACGAGCAGTACTTC
CASSQDETSDVYEQYF
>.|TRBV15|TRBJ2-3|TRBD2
TGTGCCACCAGCAGGGAACTAGCGGGAGGGTCTTCAGATACGCAGTATTTT
CATSRELAGGSSDTQYF
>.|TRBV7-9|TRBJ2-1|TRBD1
TGTGCCAGCAGCCCGGGACAGGGGGGATACAATGAGCAGTTCTTC
CASSPGQGGYNEQFF
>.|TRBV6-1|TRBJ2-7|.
TGTGCCAGCAGTGAAGGGCCGGGACCCCTTTACGAGCAGTACTTC
CASSEGPGPLYEQYF
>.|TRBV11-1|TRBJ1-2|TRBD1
TGTGCCAGCAGCCCCGGGACAGGGACCGGCTACACCTTC
CASSPGTGTGYTF
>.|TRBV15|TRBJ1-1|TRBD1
TGTGCCACCAGCGGAACTTGGACAGGGGGCTTGAGCGCTGAAGCTTTCTTT
CATSGTWTGGLSAEAFF
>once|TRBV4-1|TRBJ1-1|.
TGCGCCAGCAGCCAAGTCCCCCCGGGAGGGAACACTGAAGCTTTCTTT
CASSQVPPGGNTEAFF
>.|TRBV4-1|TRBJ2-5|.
TGCGCCAGCAGCCAAGATCCTACAGGGTTTCAAGAGACCCAGTACTTC
CASSQDPTGFQETQYF
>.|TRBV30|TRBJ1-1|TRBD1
TGTGCCTGGAGTGCAGCAGGGGGCTTCACTGAAGCTTTCTTT
CAWSAAGGFTEAFF
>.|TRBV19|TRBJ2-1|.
TGTGCCAGTAGCTCCCCCCTCTCGCGGAGCTCCTACAATGAGCAGTTCTTC
CASSSPLSRSSYNEQFF
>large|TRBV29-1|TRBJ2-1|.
TGCAGCGTTGAGGACTACAATGAGCAGTTCTTC
CSVEDYNEQFF
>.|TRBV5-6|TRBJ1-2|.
TGTGCCAGCAGCTTGGGTCGGGGGAAGTACTATGGCTACACCTTC
CASSLGRGKYYGYTF